This T cell receptor (beta chain) was retrieved from a study of chemoradiotherapy in HPV16-positive cancers. The V gene lost 1 base and the J gene lost 11 bases, with 21 bases spanning the gap. The CDR3 has 16 amino acids. Germline V gene data show CDR1 as SGHAT and CDR2 as FQNNGV. TCRdb's copy holds only in-frame clones and misses some; the assay was immunoSEQ multiplex PCR. The table lists roughly 5,300 clones, approximately 80% of them singletons. This material consisted of tumor tissue, taken from a patient who underwent chemoradiotherapy. This clonotype originated in a human donor with HPV-associated anogenital cancer. V is TRBV11-2 and J is TRBJ2-1; a possible D gene is TRBD2 (6 bases). The chain's CDR3 is CASSLVGWLANVKQFF. The CDR3 bases are TGTGCCAGCAGCTTAGTAGGTTGGCTAGCGAACGTGAAGCAGTTCTTC.